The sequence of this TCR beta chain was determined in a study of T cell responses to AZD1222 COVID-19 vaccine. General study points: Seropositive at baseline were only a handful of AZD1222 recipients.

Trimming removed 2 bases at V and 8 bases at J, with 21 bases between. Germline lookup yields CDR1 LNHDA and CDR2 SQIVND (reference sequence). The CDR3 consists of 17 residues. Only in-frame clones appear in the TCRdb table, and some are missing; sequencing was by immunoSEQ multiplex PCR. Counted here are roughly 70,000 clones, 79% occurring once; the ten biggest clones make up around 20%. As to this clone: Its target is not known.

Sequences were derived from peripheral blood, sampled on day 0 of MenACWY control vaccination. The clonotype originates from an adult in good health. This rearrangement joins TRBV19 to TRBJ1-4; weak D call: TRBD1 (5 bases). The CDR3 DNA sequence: TGTGCCAGTAGTATAAACCAGGGCCCCGGCTGGAAGGAAAAACTGTTTTTT. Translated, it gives CASSINQGPGWKEKLFF.